This TCR beta chain is drawn from a study of blood T cell repertoires in COVID-19. On the study more broadly: Acute and convalescent COVID-19 samples came from the United States, Italy and Spain. T cells, B-cell-depleted T cells, or PBMCs provided the cDNA or gDNA that served as material.

Methods used by the authors: The authors estimated nucleated cell counts from reference gene primer amplification. Profiled with immunoSEQ multiplex PCR; TCRdb holds only in-frame clones, not every one. The V and J calls and clone size are taken from that table; D and trimming were inferred from the DNA. The profile shows about 180,000 clones, about 81% of them singletons. While infection was still active, Seattle patients were enrolled and then followed longitudinally. V gave up 1 base and J gave up 5 bases; unmatched junction bases: 8. CDR1 and CDR2 from the germline V gene are KGHDR and SFDVKD. CDR3 length: 16 residues.

The chain employs TRBV24-1 and TRBJ2-3; 7 nucleotides align to TRBD2. The sample consisted of peripheral blood. This receptor was identified in a woman over 75 with COVID-19, enrolled during active disease. The CDR3 protein is CATSDLRRECIDTQYF. CDR3 bases: TGTGCCACCAGTGATTTACGGCGGGAGTGCATAGATACGCAGTATTTT.